The 10 T cell receptor beta chains in this list originate from one sample, sequenced in a study of cytomegalovirus exposure and HLA in healthy donors. In the PCR, 60 Vbeta and 13 Jbeta primers were used. Measured with immunoSEQ multiplex PCR; TCRdb has only the in-frame clones, and not every one. The sample includes fewer than 150,000 clones. The sample comprised PBMCs. The source of these receptors is a woman aged 55-69 years in good health and CMV-seronegative.

The rearrangement links TRBV25-1 to TRBJ1-1, with D perhaps matching TRBD1 (6 bases). V gave up 7 bases and J gave up 5 bases, with 17 bases separating them. This CDR3 is 14 amino acids long. Germline V CDR1 and CDR2: MGHDK, SYGVNS. The CDR3 DNA is TGTGCCAGCAAGGCGGGGGGCATATGGACTGAAGCTTTCTTT. Its translation: CASKAGGIWTEAFF.

The chain recombines TRBV5-4 with TRBJ1-1; 8 bases fit TRBD1. CDR1 and CDR2 (germline): SGHNT, YYREEE (reference sequence). This CDR3 has 13 amino acids. V dropped 4 bases and J dropped 6; count of bases not matched to a gene: 5. As DNA, the CDR3 is TGTGCCAGCAGCCTAACAGGGGGTGCTGAAGCTTTCTTT. This codes for CASSLTGGAEAFF.

The chain combines TRBV9 with TRBJ1-2, with 10 positions matching TRBD1. Germline lookup yields CDR1 SGDLS and CDR2 YYNGEE. This CDR3 is built from 15 residues. Losses at the gene ends were 4 bases for V and 6 bases for J; bases not matched to a gene: 9. The CDR3 DNA reads TGTGCCAGCAGCTCCGGGGGGGGGACAGGGGATGGCTACACCTTC. This translates into CASSSGGGTGDGYTF.

V and J are TRBV18 and TRBJ1-4; D gene uncertain. In germline, CDR1 is KGHSH, CDR2 LQKENI. V was trimmed by 2 bases and J by 6 bases, leaving 7 bases between them. The CDR3 extends over 13 amino acids. The DNA for the CDR3 is TGTGCCAGCTCACCAGGGAGGGATGAAAAACTGTTTTTT. Residues: CASSPGRDEKLFF. Combining the CDR3 with reference TRBV18 and TRBJ1-4 gives the whole variable domain NAGVMQNPRHLVRRRGQEARLRCSPMKGHSHVYWYRQLPEEGLKFMVYLQKENIIDESGMPKERFSAEFPKEGPSILRIQQVVRGDSAAYFCASSPGRDEKLFFGSGTQLSVL.

The V and J genes are TRBV7-3 and TRBJ2-1, with a possible D match to TRBD2 (6 bases). The CDR3 covers 13 residues. The V end was cut by 2 bases, the J end by 8 bases, with 10 bases between. Per germline, CDR1 SGHTA and CDR2 FQGTGA. CDR3 loop: CASSLEAGYEQFF. The CDR3 coding sequence is TGTGCCAGCAGCTTAGAAGCGGGCTATGAGCAGTTCTTC.

This sequence joins TRBV27 and TRBJ2-6; TRBD1 might be the D (6 bases). Germline values: CDR1 MNHEY, CDR2 SMNVEV (reference sequence). CDR3 length: 18 residues. The V end was cut by 1 base, the J end by 0 bases, with 13 bases between. As DNA, the CDR3 is TGTGCCAGCAGTTTATTACAGGGAACCCTCTCTGGGGCCAACGTCCTGACTTTC. Translated: CASSLLQGTLSGANVLTF. The full variable domain, rest sourced from reference TRBV27 and TRBJ2-6, is EAQVTQNPRYLITVTGKKLTVTCSQNMNHEYMSWYRQDPGLGLRQIYYSMNVEVTDKGDVPEGYKVSRKEKRNFPLILESPSPNQTSLYFCASSLLQGTLSGANVLTFGAGSRLTVL.

The rearrangement uses TRBV7-9 and TRBJ1-3, with 7 bases matching TRBD1. Germline V gene data show CDR1 as SEHNR and CDR2 as FQNEAQ (reference sequence). The J segment lost 2 bases and the V segment lost 5 bases, leaving 6 bases of the junction unmatched. CDR3 length: 15 residues. Here the CDR3 reads CASSTTGLAGNTIYF. The CDR3 DNA follows: TGTGCCAGCAGCACGACAGGGCTCGCTGGAAACACCATATATTTT.

The chain recombines TRBV7-3 with TRBJ2-5, with 9 positions matching TRBD2. Unmatched junction bases numbered 6, after V lost 6 bases and J lost 4 bases. Germline values: CDR1 SGHTA, CDR2 FQGTGA. The CDR3 sequence is 14 residues long. The CDR3 DNA reads as TGTGCCAGCAGTTTAGCGGGAGTAGGAGAGACCCAGTACTTC. Translating it yields CASSLAGVGETQYF.

The chain recombines TRBV10-3 with TRBJ2-5; 9 nucleotides line up with TRBD2. With 4 bases clipped from V and 2 bases from J, the junction kept 5 bases outside the gene matches. Germline assignment: CDR1 ENHRY and CDR2 SYGVKD. The CDR3 runs to 15 residues. CDR3 sequence: CAISGSGGSQETQYF. CDR3 nucleotides: TGTGCCATCAGTGGGAGCGGGGGGTCACAAGAGACCCAGTACTTC.

Note on this clone: Other DNA sequences within the sample encode an identical CDR3. The gene calls are TRBV2 and TRBJ1-5; 8 bases fit TRBD1. Germline V gene lookup returns CDR1 SNHLY and CDR2 FYNNEI. This CDR3 region has 14 residues. After removal of 9 bases from V and 0 bases from J, the junction contained 4 bases not matched to a gene. CDR3 region: CASSGGHSNQPQHF. CDR3 DNA sequence: TGTGCCAGTTCAGGGGGCCATAGCAATCAGCCCCAGCATTTT.